This T cell receptor beta chain comes out of a study of metastatic and nonmetastatic thyroid tumors. Study as a whole: Repertoire comparison spanned blood and tumor or nodule tissue of malignant and benign thyroid patients.

The germline CDR1 and CDR2 sequences are DFQATT and SNEGSKA (reference sequence). The V end was cut by 4 bases, the J end by 1 base, with 8 bases between. The CDR3 has 12 residues. No treatment had been given to any patient before thyroid surgery. TCRdb re-analyzed the PCR reads using MiXCR. The table lists 30,000 to 45,000 clones, 25% to 30% of them singletons. Study outcomes and limitations: TCR beta diversity was reportedly significantly higher in malignant thyroid tumors than benign nodules, in blood and tumor.

Comments on this clone: Its antigen remains unidentified.

Specimen: blood. The V gene is TRBV20-1, the J gene TRBJ2-7, with D unresolved. The source is a male donor with papillary thyroid cancer or a benign thyroid nodule (not recorded which). Some clones in this sample may be carry-over from other donors' samples. The CDR3 is CSAIAASYEQYF. The CDR3 DNA reads as TGCAGTGCTATTGCGGCGTCCTACGAGCAGTACTTC.